This entry lists 8 T cell receptor beta chains sequenced from one sample in a study of human T cells and chemical hapten exposure. TCRdb independently ran MiXCR on the RACE reads; one entry per CDR3 protein. The table shows under 45,000 distinct CDR3 sequences, with approximately 10% occurring only once. Documented time point: pre-sensitization, week 0. The treatment was: therapeutic diphenylcyclopropenone sensitization with weekly scalp DPC. This specimen consisted of whole blood, obtained in connection with sensitization to the hapten diphenylcyclopropenone (DPC). These receptors were collected from a man aged 25 to 45 with alopecia areata. Some clones in this sample may be carry-over from other donors' samples.

This clonotype has ten or more counts. This rearrangement joins TRBV5-5 to TRBJ1-2, with 7 bases identical to TRBD1. This CDR3 is 17 amino acids long. The V and J ends lost 2 bases and 2 bases, in that order; junction bases with no gene match: 12. The germline CDR1 and CDR2 sequences are SGHKS and YYEKEE (reference sequence). CDR3 coding DNA: TGTGCCAGCAGCTTCCAAGCCGACAGGGCCTTCAACTATGGCTACACCTTC. Its protein product is CASSFQADRAFNYGYTF. Looking up the rest from reference TRBV5-5 and TRBJ1-2 gives the full variable domain: DAGVTQSPTHLIKTRGQQVTLRCSPISGHKSVSWYQQVLGQGPQFIFQYYEKEERGRGNFPDRFSARQFPNYSSELNVNALLLGDSALYLCASSFQADRAFNYGYTFGSGTRLTVV.

The V call is TRBV28, the J call TRBJ2-5; D remains ambiguous. The V end lost 5 bases, the J end lost 0 bases, and 10 bases lay between the germline ends. This CDR3 comprises 14 residues. Germline-derived CDR1 and CDR2 are MDHEN and SYDVKM. CDR3 nucleotide sequence: TGTGCCAGCAGTCCGGCGAGGTACCAAGAGACCCAGTACTTC. It is translated as CASSPARYQETQYF. Full variable domain (missing parts from reference TRBV28 and TRBJ2-5): DVKVTQSSRYLVKRTGEKVFLECVQDMDHENMFWYRQDPGLGLRLIYFSYDVKMKEKGDIPEGYSVSREKKERFSLILESASTNQTSMYLCASSPARYQETQYFGPGTRLLVL.

Many counts were recorded for this clonotype. V usage is TRBV11-2 and J usage is TRBJ2-3; D gene unclear. The CDR3 contains 11 residues. In germline, CDR1 is SGHAT, CDR2 FQNNGV. Trimming shortened V by 4 bases and J by 4 bases, and 3 bases separated the two germline ends. CDR3 sequence: CASSSADTQYF. CDR3 bases: TGTGCCAGCAGCTCAGCAGATACGCAGTATTTT.

This clonotype has just a few counts. The J gene is TRBJ2-6, the V gene TRBV7-8; D is unresolved. Germline CDR1 is SGHVS and CDR2 is FQNEAQ. CDR3 length: 17 amino acids. Trimming removed 0 bases at V and 1 base at J, with 10 bases between. Here the CDR3 DNA reads TGTGCCAGCAGCTTAGCGCGTGGGGTATCTGGGGCCAACGTCCTGACTTTC. Protein: CASSLARGVSGANVLTF.

The rearrangement uses TRBV5-1 and TRBJ2-3; D is unresolved. There are 11 residues in the CDR3. The germline V and J ends were trimmed by 7 bases and 0 bases, with 3 bases remaining between them. CDR1 SGHRS and CDR2 YFSETQ come from the germline V gene. Here the CDR3 reads CASRSTDTQYF. CDR3 nucleotide sequence: TGCGCCAGCCGTAGCACAGATACGCAGTATTTT.

This chain connects TRBV2 to TRBJ1-1; 10 bases align to TRBD1. This CDR3 has 16 residues. Per germline, CDR1 SNHLY and CDR2 FYNNEI. V lost 6 bases, J lost 5 bases, and 12 bases stayed unmatched. DNA for the CDR3: TGTGCCAGCAGCCTCATACCGGGACAGGGGAGGACTGAAGCTTTCTTT. Protein sequence: CASSLIPGQGRTEAFF.

This clonotype appeared a single time. The chain links TRBV7-2 to TRBJ2-5, with D possibly TRBD2 on 5 matching bases. Looked up from germline, CDR1 is SGHTA and CDR2 is FQGNSA. The CDR3 extends over 13 amino acids. Between the trimmed V and J ends, which lost 5 bases and 0 bases, there was a span of 7 bases. The CDR3 is CASSGLDQETQYF. DNA of the CDR3: TGTGCCAGCAGCGGACTGGACCAAGAGACCCAGTACTTC.

This clonotype was observed once. This chain uses TRBV11-2 with TRBJ2-3; no clear D. CDR3 length equals 15 residues. V lost 1 base, J lost 0 bases, and 8 bases lay in between. Germline assignment: CDR1 SGHAT and CDR2 FQNNGV. CDR3 DNA sequence: TGTGCCAGCAGCTTAGGAGCGCTCAGCACAGATACGCAGTATTTT. Its protein is CASSLGALSTDTQYF.